Listed here is a single T cell receptor beta chain. From RNA transcripts, TCR beta CDR3 regions were amplified. The HTBI set primed first-round TCR CDR3 RT-PCR. MiXCR, applied by TCRdb to the multiplex PCR reads, yields one record per CDR3 protein. Here the sample spans some 800,000 distinct CDR3 sequences, about 38% being singletons. These data come from a study of T cells in Graves' hyperthyroidism and ophthalmopathy. What was sequenced was blood. The sequence was collected from a man aged 18 to 35 with Graves' hyperthyroidism.

Written as DNA, the CDR3 is TGTGCCAGCAGCCCAGCGGGAGGGCCCTGGCAGTACTTC. Translation gives CASSPAGGPWQYF. The chain has TRBV7-2 and TRBJ2-7, with 10 bases lining up with TRBD2. This CDR3 spans 13 amino acids. J lost 9 bases, V lost 5 bases, and 7 bases had no gene match. Germline-derived CDR1 and CDR2 are SGHTA and FQGNSA.